Listed below are T cell receptor beta chains from one sample, sequenced in a study of T cell responses to AZD1222 COVID-19 vaccine. TCRdb keeps only in-frame clones here, not all; method: immunoSEQ multiplex PCR. The sample shows 120,000 or so clones, roughly 90% of them seen only once. The material was peripheral blood, obtained on day 0 of AZD1222 vaccination. The receptors stem from an adult in good health. Each CDR3 is given without its conserved first and last residue.

V gene: TRBV28; CDR3 protein: ASSSQGLGMNTEAF
V gene: TRBV18; CDR3 protein: ASSPRTASGYT
V gene: TRBV19; CDR3 protein: ASSNTGYGTEAF
V gene: TRBV5-5; CDR3 protein: ASSLGPSAVNSPLH
V gene: TRBV5-1; CDR3 protein: ASSFEGAYEQY
V gene: TRBV30; CDR3 protein: AWRGPLEGQPQH
V gene: TRBV28; CDR3 protein: ASRGHGKNIQY
V gene: TRBV13; CDR3 protein: ASSLGLQGSRNSPLH
V gene: TRBV11-2; CDR3 protein: ASSWVLDSTDTQY
V gene: TRBV5-1; CDR3 protein: ASRSIAGGSYEQY
V gene: TRBV9; CDR3 protein: ASSVEGKGMPDTQY
V gene: TRBV3-1/TRBV3-2; CDR3 protein: ASSHERAGGRDEQF
V gene: TRBV27; CDR3 protein: ASSLTGMNTEAF
V gene: TRBV29-1; CDR3 protein: SVGGGWGTEAF
V gene: TRBV2; CDR3 protein: AIYTQGQGSTEAF
V gene: TRBV14; CDR3 protein: ASSSWSGGADTQY
V gene: TRBV18; CDR3 protein: ASSPPVTNYGYT
V gene: TRBV15; CDR3 protein: ATTSMQGAYEQY
V gene: TRBV19; CDR3 protein: ASSIATLAVDYEQY
V gene: TRBV13; CDR3 protein: ASSQGLNTEAF
V gene: TRBV28; CDR3 protein: ASSLRGTGPPGYT
V gene: TRBV30; CDR3 protein: AWSGDMAKNIQY
V gene: TRBV5-1; CDR3 protein: ASSLDGGNTEAF
V gene: TRBV6-5; CDR3 protein: ASSYAGGQWIGELF
V gene: TRBV9; CDR3 protein: ASSGDGNEQF
V gene: TRBV29-1; CDR3 protein: SVAEQGGITEAF
V gene: TRBV6-4; CDR3 protein: ASSDWWSNEQF
V gene: TRBV7-6; CDR3 protein: ASSPPRSGTGVGNTIY
V gene: TRBV15; CDR3 protein: ATSRDRGPGNTIY
V gene: TRBV6-1; CDR3 protein: ASSEAAGAGTEAF
V gene: TRBV3-1/TRBV3-2; CDR3 protein: ASSQDSGGLNTEAF
V gene: TRBV24-1; CDR3 protein: ATSDPQAYEQY